This TCR beta chain emerged from a study of chemoradiotherapy in HPV16-positive cancers. Profiled with immunoSEQ multiplex PCR; TCRdb holds only in-frame clones, not every one. In the table there are about 68,000 clones, 88% of which are singletons. The sample here was blood, taken from a patient who underwent chemoradiotherapy. This clonotype originated in a human donor with HPV-associated anogenital cancer.

The chain's CDR3 is CASSNAGLETLLKRQETQYF. The CDR3 bases are TGCGCCAGCAGCAACGCGGGACTCGAGACACTCCTTAAACGGCAAGAGACCCAGTACTTC. The chain links TRBV5-1 to TRBJ2-5; D may be TRBD2 (6 bases). Deletions cut 4 bases from V and 2 bases from J, with 30 bases between. Germline CDR1 is SGHRS and CDR2 is YFSETQ. CDR3 length equals 20 residues.